The source of this TCR beta chain is a study of technical replicates of blood from a few donors. This clone came up a few times. CDR3 size: 11 residues. Per the germline V gene, CDR1 is DFQATT and CDR2 is SNEGSKA (reference sequence). Trimming stripped 3 bases from V and 6 bases from J, with 9 bases between. Libraries were prepared by immunoSEQ multiplex PCR; TCRdb keeps only in-frame clonotypes and omits some of them. The sample carries about 56,000 clones, just over 90% recorded once. The source of this sequence is a human donor in good health. Some clones in this sample may be carry-over from other donors' samples. The chain is built from TRBV20-1 and TRBJ2-7, with D perhaps matching TRBD2 (6 bases). Sequenced sample: PBMCs. The CDR3 DNA is TGCAGTGCTAGGGGCGGGGCCGAGCAGTACTTC. It codes for CSARGGAEQYF.